Below are 29 T cell receptor beta chains sequenced from a single sample in a study of T-cell memory formation after mild COVID-19. In TCRdb, the 5' RACE reads were re-called with MiXCR into one record per CDR3 protein. This table has under 150,000 distinct CDR3 sequences, 22% appearing once. The material sequenced was PBMCs or a T cell subset sorted from them (not recorded which). The receptors derive from a man younger than 35 who had mild COVID-19 (a few samples of this study predate the infection). Cell type and time point are not known.

This clonotype was seen at least ten times. The rearrangement uses TRBV7-2 and TRBJ2-1, with a weak D call TRBD2 (6 bases). The CDR3 contains 13 residues. The germline gives CDR1 SGHTA, CDR2 FQGNSA. V dropped 9 bases and J dropped 7 bases, with 16 bases sitting between them. The CDR3 region has the DNA TGTGCCAGGCGGGACCCTTCTGAGAATGAGCAGTTCTTC. It specifies CARRDPSENEQFF.

This clonotype was recorded a few times. The chain carries TRBV5-1 and TRBJ1-2, with D tentatively TRBD1 (5 bases). Germline V gives CDR1 SGHRS, CDR2 YFSETQ. V lost 3 bases to trimming and J lost 4 bases, with 13 bases between them. The CDR3 extends over 14 amino acids. In DNA form, the CDR3 reads TGCGCCAGCAGCTGGGAAGACAGATCCTATGGCTACACCTTC. Its protein product is CASSWEDRSYGYTF.

The chain carries TRBV6-4 and TRBJ1-2; 10 bases match TRBD1. The germline V gene has CDR1 MRHNA and CDR2 SNTAGT. The length of the CDR3 is 15 residues. Trimming took 6 bases from V and 4 from J; bases not matched to a gene: 8. The CDR3 coding sequence is TGTGCCAGCAGCCCCGGGACAGGGGCTTTCTATGGCTACACCTTC. This gives the protein CASSPGTGAFYGYTF.

This clonotype occurred many times. V and J are TRBV5-1 and TRBJ1-2; D is ambiguous. V shed 5 bases and J shed 0 bases, with 8 bases lying between them. Germline V gene lookup returns CDR1 SGHRS and CDR2 YFSETQ. The CDR3 extends over 13 amino acids. The CDR3 protein is CASRTDANYGYTF. Here the CDR3 DNA reads TGCGCCAGCAGAACGGACGCTAACTATGGCTACACCTTC.

The CDR3 spells CASSLGTAYGYTF. DNA of the CDR3: TGTGCCAGCAGCCTTGGGACCGCCTATGGCTACACCTTC. The chain carries TRBV7-9 and TRBJ1-2, with D possibly being TRBD1 (5 bases). Germline CDR1 SEHNR, CDR2 FQNEAQ (reference sequence). The CDR3 sequence is 13 residues long. V was shortened by 5 bases and J by 4 bases, with 11 bases between the two germline ends.

This clonotype was picked up a small number of times. The V and J genes are TRBV27 and TRBJ2-5; 7 bases agree with TRBD1. The junction had 5 bases not matched to a gene; V was cut back by 2 bases and J by 5 bases. The CDR3 runs to 14 residues. CDR1 and CDR2 (germline): MNHEY, SMNVEV (reference sequence). The CDR3 region has the DNA TGTGCCAGCAGTTTACAGGGGGACGGGGAGACCCAGTACTTC. Encoded protein: CASSLQGDGETQYF.

The rearrangement joins TRBV4-2 to TRBJ2-1, with 10 bases identical to TRBD2. The CDR3 is 16 residues long. Trimming removed 0 bases from V and 5 bases from J; junction bases left unmatched: 4. Per germline, CDR1 LGHNA and CDR2 YNFKEQ. CDR3 DNA: TGTGCCAGCAGCCAAGAACCGGGACTAGCGCACAATGAGCAGTTCTTC. This encodes CASSQEPGLAHNEQFF.

The chain joins TRBV11-2 to TRBJ2-5; 7 bases agree with TRBD2. This CDR3 spans 16 amino acids. Germline V gene sequence: CDR1 SGHAT, CDR2 FQNNGV. The junction had 13 bases not matched to a gene; V was cut back by 4 bases and J by 5 bases. The CDR3 loop reads CASSSGGRPGSETQYF. The DNA for the CDR3 is TGTGCCAGCAGCTCGGGGGGACGCCCCGGATCGGAGACCCAGTACTTC.

This clonotype has only a few counts. J is TRBJ2-5 and V is TRBV7-9; D may correspond to TRBD1 or TRBD2 (6 bases each). V was pared by 4 bases and J by 1 base, with 10 bases between. Germline values: CDR1 SEHNR, CDR2 FQNEAQ (reference sequence). This CDR3 is 14 amino acids long. The CDR3 DNA is TGTGCCAGCAGCTCAACGGGGGCCCAAGAGACCCAGTACTTC. As protein: CASSSTGAQETQYF.

The chain carries TRBV6-1 and TRBJ1-5, with D maybe TRBD1 (5 bases). The CDR3 sequence is 18 residues long. The germline V gene has CDR1 MNHNS and CDR2 SASEGT. Trimming removed 2 bases at V and 1 base at J, with 18 bases between. Here the CDR3 DNA reads TGTGCCAGCAGTGAATTTCGCCAGGGTGAACTGAGCAATCAGCCCCAGCATTTT. Encoded protein: CASSEFRQGELSNQPQHF.

The genes are TRBV6-5 and TRBJ2-7, with 14 bases identical to TRBD2. The CDR3 has 16 amino acids. V lost 4 bases, J lost 4 bases, and 6 bases stayed unmatched. Germline assignment: CDR1 MNHEY and CDR2 SVGAGI. The CDR3 loop reads CASSFRTSGGKYEQYF. The CDR3 bases are TGTGCCAGCAGTTTTCGGACTAGCGGGGGGAAGTACGAGCAGTACTTC.

This clonotype turned up a few times. CDR3 sequence reads: CASSPGDAYEQYF. The CDR3 DNA sequence: TGTGCCAGCTCACCAGGGGATGCCTACGAGCAGTACTTC. The V and J genes are TRBV18 and TRBJ2-7; D not resolved. The CDR3 is 13 amino acids. Trimming left V 2 bases short and J 2 bases short, with 7 bases between. CDR1 is KGHSH and CDR2 is LQKENI in the germline V gene.

This clonotype has a handful of counts. The V call is TRBV14, the J call TRBJ2-4; either TRBD1 or TRBD2 may fit D (5 bases each). The length of the CDR3 is 16 residues. The ends were cut back, 1 base at V and 5 bases at J, with 15 bases in the middle. Germline loops: CDR1 SGHDN, CDR2 FVKESK. CDR3 DNA sequence: TGTGCCAGCAGCCAAGGGGACGGACTGACCCAAAACATTCAGTACTTC. This gives the protein CASSQGDGLTQNIQYF.

This chain links TRBV5-1 with TRBJ2-7; perhaps D is TRBD1 or TRBD2 (6 bases each). The CDR3 spans 16 residues. V was shortened by 0 bases and J by 6 bases, with 19 bases between the two germline ends. Germline V lookup: CDR1 SGHRS, CDR2 YFSETQ. The CDR3 DNA reads TGCGCCAGCAGCTTGGCCCTTTTAAGGGGGACTGCCGAGCAGTACTTC. Its translation is CASSLALLRGTAEQYF.

V usage is TRBV24-1 and J usage is TRBJ2-3; possibly TRBD1 for D (5 bases). The germline V and J ends were trimmed by 3 bases and 6 bases, with 18 bases remaining between them. The CDR3 has 16 residues. Germline assignment: CDR1 KGHDR and CDR2 SFDVKD. CDR3 amino acids: CATSDAQGTLGDTQYF. The CDR3, as DNA: TGTGCCACCAGTGATGCCCAGGGCACTTTAGGGGATACGCAGTATTTT.

This chain connects TRBV27 to TRBJ2-7; D not certain. The CDR3 contains 13 residues. Germline V gene data show CDR1 as MNHEY and CDR2 as SMNVEV (reference sequence). V was shortened by 0 bases and J by 8 bases, with 11 bases between the two germline ends. The CDR3 nucleotides read TGTGCCAGCAGTTTATCGATCGAGTGGCAGCAGTACTTC. Translated, it gives CASSLSIEWQQYF.

In its sample, this clonotype was seen a few times. The V and J genes are TRBV27 and TRBJ2-7; D may be TRBD2 (6 bases). The CDR3 is 15 residues long. V lost 3 bases to trimming and J lost 2 bases, with 14 bases between them. CDR1 is MNHEY, CDR2 SMNVEV, per germline (reference sequence). CDR3 nucleotides: TGTGCCAGCAGTTTGGCGGATAGCGGACCCTACGAGCAGTACTTC. As protein: CASSLADSGPYEQYF.

The gene calls are TRBV7-7 and TRBJ2-2, with D unclear. The CDR3 is 13 residues long. Germline CDR1 reads SSHAT; CDR2 reads FNYEAQ (reference sequence). Trimming left V 8 bases short and J 2 bases short, with 9 bases between. DNA for the CDR3: TGTGCCAGCGCACTACCCAACACCGGGGAGCTGTTTTTT. Translated, it gives CASALPNTGELFF. The whole variable domain, filled in from reference TRBV7-7 and TRBJ2-2, reads GAGVSQSPRYKVTKRGQDVTLRCDPISSHATLYWYQQALGQGPEFLTYFNYEAQPDKSGLPSDRFSAERPEGSISTLTIQRTEQRDSAMYRCASALPNTGELFFGEGSRLTVL.

This clonotype was seen a handful of times. This sequence joins TRBV6-5 and TRBJ2-7; TRBD1 matches 12 bases. The CDR3 totals 15 residues. Germline V gene data show CDR1 as MNHEY and CDR2 as SVGAGI. V gave up 6 bases and J gave up 5 bases; unmatched junction bases: 8. For the CDR3, the DNA is TGTGCCAGCAGCGAAGGGACAGGGGGCTTCGACGAGCAGTACTTC. Amino acid sequence: CASSEGTGGFDEQYF.

The chain has TRBV25-1 and TRBJ1-6, with 7 bases lining up with TRBD1. The CDR3 extends over 13 amino acids. The junction had 8 bases not matched to a gene; V was cut back by 8 bases and J by 10 bases. Germline V gene sequence: CDR1 MGHDK, CDR2 SYGVNS. CDR3 sequence (DNA): TGTGCCAGCTCAAAGACAGGGTTATCACCCCTCCACTTT. This gives the protein CASSKTGLSPLHF.

This clonotype was found a few times. The V call is TRBV12-3 or TRBV12-4, the J call TRBJ1-2, with 7 bases matching TRBD1. This CDR3 has 15 amino acids. V lost 7 bases to trimming and J lost 5 bases; unmatched junction nucleotides: 13. CDR3 residues: CASNLLGDSKYGYTF. The CDR3 DNA reads TGTGCCAGCAACCTACTCGGGGACAGCAAATATGGCTACACCTTC.

This clonotype was recorded a few times. The rearrangement links TRBV7-8 to TRBJ1-1; 8 nucleotides match TRBD1. Germline loops: CDR1 SGHVS, CDR2 FQNEAQ. The length of the CDR3 is 17 residues. Germline trimming cut 5 bases from V and 9 bases from J; bases unmatched to any gene: 20. The chain's CDR3 is CASSDPSGTGGSIQAFF. The DNA for the CDR3 is TGTGCCAGCAGCGATCCTTCCGGGACAGGCGGTAGTATTCAAGCTTTCTTT. The full variable domain, rest sourced from reference TRBV7-8 and TRBJ1-1, is GAGVSQSPRYKVAKRGQDVALRCDPISGHVSLFWYQQALGQGPEFLTYFQNEAQLDKSGLPSDRFFAERPEGSVSTLKIQRTQQEDSAVYLCASSDPSGTGGSIQAFFGQGTRLTVV.

This chain connects TRBV11-2 to TRBJ2-1; 12 nucleotides align to TRBD2. The CDR3 sequence is 15 residues long. V lost 5 bases and J lost 7; bases outside the gene matches: 6. The V gene's germline CDR1 is SGHAT and CDR2 FQNNGV. The CDR3 loop is CASSLLAGGANEQFF. In DNA, the CDR3 is TGTGCCAGCAGCCTCCTAGCGGGGGGGGCTAATGAGCAGTTCTTC. Supplemented by reference TRBV11-2 and TRBJ2-1, the full variable domain reads EAGVAQSPRYKIIEKRQSVAFWCNPISGHATLYWYQQILGQGPKLLIQFQNNGVVDDSQLPKDRFSAERLKGVDSTLKIQPAKLEDSAVYLCASSLLAGGANEQFFGPGTRLTVL.

This chain joins TRBV12-3 or TRBV12-4 and TRBJ2-1; the D gene could be TRBD1 or TRBD2 (5 bases each). CDR3 length: 14 amino acids. Between the trimmed V and J ends, which lost 6 bases and 4 bases, there was a span of 13 bases. In DNA, the CDR3 is TGTGCCAGCAGGAGCCGGGACGCTTACAATGAGCAGTTCTTC. Translated: CASRSRDAYNEQFF.

This clonotype was recorded a few times. J is TRBJ2-1 and V is TRBV7-9; 13 positions match TRBD2. The J segment lost 5 bases and the V segment lost 4 bases, leaving 5 bases of the junction unmatched. This CDR3 has 16 amino acids. Germline CDR1 SEHNR, CDR2 FQNEAQ (reference sequence). The CDR3 DNA reads TGTGCCAGCAGCTCTCCGGGACTAGCGGGACACAATGAGCAGTTCTTC. Its protein product is CASSSPGLAGHNEQFF.

This clonotype was observed a handful of times. The rearrangement links TRBV7-2 to TRBJ2-4; D might be TRBD1 (6 bases). The CDR3 has 13 residues. The germline V gene has CDR1 SGHTA and CDR2 FQGNSA. With 5 bases removed from V and 8 bases from J, the gap between germline ends came to 13 bases. CDR3 residues: CASSTDSSDIQYF. DNA for the CDR3: TGTGCCAGCAGCACGGACAGCTCTGACATTCAGTACTTC. The variable domain in full, with the rest retrieved from reference TRBV7-2 and TRBJ2-4, is GAGVSQSPSNKVTEKGKDVELRCDPISGHTALYWYRQSLGQGLEFLIYFQGNSAPDKSGLPSDRFSAERTGGSVSTLTIQRTQQEDSAVYLCASSTDSSDIQYFGAGTRLSVL.

This sequence joins TRBV5-1 and TRBJ2-7; no firm D call. The CDR3 sequence is 15 residues long. Germline V gene sequence: CDR1 SGHRS, CDR2 YFSETQ. Trimming removed 4 bases from V and 3 bases from J, with 17 bases in between. The CDR3 DNA reads TGCGCCAGCAGCCCACTGTCCGGGCGCGGCTACGAGCAGTACTTC. Translated: CASSPLSGRGYEQYF. Filled out from reference TRBV5-1 and TRBJ2-7, the complete variable domain reads KAGVTQTPRYLIKTRGQQVTLSCSPISGHRSVSWYQQTPGQGLQFLFEYFSETQRNKGNFPGRFSGRQFSNSRSEMNVSTLELGDSALYLCASSPLSGRGYEQYFGPGTRLTVT.

This clonotype was observed once. CDR3 in amino acids: CASSNLTGLEVGYTF. DNA of the CDR3: TGTGCCAGCAGCAACCTGACAGGGCTCGAGGTTGGCTACACCTTC. This sequence joins TRBV14 and TRBJ1-2; the match to TRBD1 covers 7 bases. The germline V gene has CDR1 SGHDN and CDR2 FVKESK. The V and J ends lost 5 bases and 7 bases, in that order; junction bases with no gene match: 13. This CDR3 spans 15 amino acids.

The genes are TRBV12-3 or TRBV12-4 and TRBJ1-5; TRBD1 agrees at 7 bases. V lost 5 bases to trimming and J lost 2 bases; unmatched junction nucleotides: 12. The CDR3 is 17 residues long. CDR3 in DNA: TGTGCCAGCAGTGGCCTTGGGACAGTCGTTGGCAATCAGCCCCAGCATTTT. Amino acids: CASSGLGTVVGNQPQHF.